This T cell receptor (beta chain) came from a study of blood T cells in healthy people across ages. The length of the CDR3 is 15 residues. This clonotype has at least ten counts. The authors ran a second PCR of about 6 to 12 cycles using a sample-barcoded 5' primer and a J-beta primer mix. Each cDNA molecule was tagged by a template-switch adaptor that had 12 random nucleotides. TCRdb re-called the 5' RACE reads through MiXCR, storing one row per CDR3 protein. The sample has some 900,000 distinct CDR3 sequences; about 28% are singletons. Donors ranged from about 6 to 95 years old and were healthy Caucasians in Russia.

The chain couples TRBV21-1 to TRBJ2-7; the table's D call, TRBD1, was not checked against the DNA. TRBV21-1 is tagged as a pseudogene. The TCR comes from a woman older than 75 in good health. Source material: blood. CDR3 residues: CASSKARDRANEQYF. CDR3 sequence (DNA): TGTGCCAGCAGCAAAGCGCGGGACAGAGCCAACGAGCAGTACTTC.